The entry below gives a single T cell receptor beta chain sequence along with its context. The entry originates in a study of control samples from healthy donors and cancer patients. Here immunoSEQ multiplex PCR was the method, and the copy in TCRdb shows in-frame clones only, minus some. The table includes approximately 170,000 clones, about 94% detected once. The clonotype originates from a woman between 55 and 75 years old in good health. Input material: blood.

CDR3 protein: CASSTLTGVGGYTF. For the CDR3, the DNA is TGTGCCAGCAGTACACTAACAGGGGTAGGGGGCTACACCTTC. The J gene is TRBJ1-2, the V gene TRBV6-5, with 7 bases that match TRBD1. The germline CDR1 and CDR2 sequences are MNHEY and SVGAGI. CDR3 length equals 14 residues. V lost 5 bases and J lost 8; bases outside the gene matches: 11.